This TCR beta chain appears in the sequencing data of a study of T cells in tumors after PD-1 blockade. Overall study context: Patients received pembrolizumab 200 mg every 3 weeks or cemiplimab 350 mg every 2 weeks. Blood samples averaged roughly 110,000 templates (range roughly 24,000-280,000) and approximately 35,000 unique clonotypes. General observations from the study: Some novel exhausted tumor clones appeared in pre-treatment blood, suggesting peripheral recruitment.

Template: tumor biopsy or peripheral blood genomic DNA, roughly 600-6,004 ng per sample. Produced via immunoSEQ multiplex PCR; TCRdb's table is partial and in-frame only. The table includes approximately 59,000 clones, over 75% detected once. This clone has a handful of counts. Its antigen is currently unknown. This CDR3 is 15 amino acids long. Per the germline V gene, CDR1 is MNHEY and CDR2 is SVGAGI. With 4 bases clipped from V and 6 bases from J, the junction kept 9 bases outside the gene matches. This receptor was identified in a human donor with basal cell carcinoma. Sequenced here: PBMCs, sampled before anti-PD-1 treatment. The J gene is TRBJ1-1, the V gene TRBV6-5, with 9 positions matching TRBD1. The CDR3 nucleotides read TGTGCCAGCAGTTCGACTGGGACAGGGAGCGCTGAAGCTTTCTTT. Protein: CASSSTGTGSAEAFF.